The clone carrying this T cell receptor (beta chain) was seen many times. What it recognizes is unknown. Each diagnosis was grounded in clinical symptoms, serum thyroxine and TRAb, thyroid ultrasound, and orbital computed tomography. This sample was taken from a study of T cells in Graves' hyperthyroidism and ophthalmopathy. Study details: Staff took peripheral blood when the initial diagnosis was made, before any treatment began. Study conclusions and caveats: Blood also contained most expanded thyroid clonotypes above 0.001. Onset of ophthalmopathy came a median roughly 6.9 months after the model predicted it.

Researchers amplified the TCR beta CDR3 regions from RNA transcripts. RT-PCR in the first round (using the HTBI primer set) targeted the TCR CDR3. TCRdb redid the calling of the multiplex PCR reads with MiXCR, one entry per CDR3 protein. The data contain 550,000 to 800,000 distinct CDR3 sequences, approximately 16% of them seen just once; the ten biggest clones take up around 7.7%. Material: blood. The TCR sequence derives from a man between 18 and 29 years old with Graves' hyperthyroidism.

CDR3 amino acids: CASIGGREYTDTQYF. DNA of the CDR3: TGTGCCAGCATCGGGGGACGGGAATACACAGATACGCAGTATTTT. The V call is TRBV11-1, the J call TRBJ2-3, with a weak D call TRBD2 (6 bases). V was cut by 7 bases and J by 2 bases, with 16 bases left in between. The germline CDR1 and CDR2 sequences are SGHAT and FQDESV (reference sequence). The CDR3 consists of 15 residues.